The 32 T cell receptor beta chains in this list originate from one sample, sequenced in a study. TCRdb passed the RT-PCR reads through MiXCR, listing each CDR3 protein once. The table lists about 680,000 distinct CDR3 sequences, 12% to 15% of them singletons. The specimen sequenced was memory CD4+ T cells from blood. These receptors were collected from a female donor in good health, serving as a healthy control.

This clonotype was counted ten times or more. This sequence joins TRBV24-1 and TRBJ2-7; the match to TRBD2 covers 13 bases. From germline, CDR1 is KGHDR and CDR2 SFDVKD. The CDR3 contains 18 residues. The V and J ends lost 2 bases and 0 bases, in that order; junction bases with no gene match: 6. The chain's CDR3 is CATSDSTSGRLSSYEQYF. CDR3 DNA: TGTGCCACCAGTGATTCGACTAGCGGGAGGTTAAGCTCCTACGAGCAGTACTTC.

This clonotype appeared a few times. The genes are TRBV18 and TRBJ2-2; no clear D. The CDR3 loop spans 14 amino acids. Germline values: CDR1 KGHSH, CDR2 LQKENI. V lost 8 bases and J 1 base, leaving 11 bases between the germline ends. The CDR3 DNA reads as TGTGCCAGCACATTTGCGGTGAACACCGGGGAGCTGTTTTTT. Its protein product is CASTFAVNTGELFF.

This clonotype occurred many times. This sequence joins TRBV12-3 or TRBV12-4 and TRBJ1-5; D perhaps matches TRBD1 (6 bases). The CDR3 spans 15 residues. Trimming removed 6 bases from V and 1 base from J, with 13 bases in between. CDR3 nucleotide sequence: TGTGCCAGCAGGCTGGACAGTCTGAGCAATCAGCCCCAGCATTTT. Protein sequence: CASRLDSLSNQPQHF.

The V gene is TRBV5-1, the J gene TRBJ1-6, with unresolved D. The CDR3 loop spans 17 amino acids. CDR1 is SGHRS and CDR2 is YFSETQ in the germline V gene. V dropped 4 bases and J dropped 0 bases, with 14 bases sitting between them. In DNA form, the CDR3 reads TGCGCCAGCAGCCCCAAGGACCGCAGCTCCTATAATTCACCCCTCCACTTT. This sequence encodes CASSPKDRSSYNSPLHF.

CDR3 coding DNA: TGTGCCAGCAGTTATGCTTCCGGGGCTCGCAAGACCCAGTACTTC. Amino acids: CASSYASGARKTQYF. This chain joins TRBV6-5 and TRBJ2-5; D tentatively reads TRBD1 or TRBD2 (5 bases each). The CDR3 length is 15 residues. Per the germline V gene, CDR1 is MNHEY and CDR2 is SVGAGI. V lost 3 bases to trimming and J lost 6 bases, with 17 bases between them.

This clonotype was observed at least ten times. V usage is TRBV6-6 and J usage is TRBJ2-1, with D perhaps TRBD2 (6 bases). This CDR3 is 15 amino acids long. Germline V gene sequence: CDR1 MNHNY, CDR2 SVGAGI (reference sequence). Trimming cost V 5 bases and J 2 bases, with 13 bases left between them. In DNA form, the CDR3 reads TGTGCCAGCAGTCCGGGGGACGGGGCCTACAATGAGCAGTTCTTC. It encodes CASSPGDGAYNEQFF.

This clonotype was seen a single time. This may stem from a read error, because a much larger clone lies one nucleotide away. The rearrangement joins TRBV15 to TRBJ2-4; maybe TRBD1 (6 bases). The germline V gene has CDR1 LNHNV and CDR2 YYDKDF (reference sequence). The V and J ends lost 6 bases and 2 bases respectively, with 11 bases between them. CDR3 length: 14 residues. The CDR3 nucleotides read TGTGCCACCAGGGTAGGGGGAACCAAAAACATTCAGTACTTC. Translating it yields CATRVGGTKNIQYF.

This clonotype was seen only a few times. The chain is built from TRBV30 and TRBJ2-5; D uncertain. CDR1 is GTSNPN and CDR2 is SVGIG in the germline V gene (reference sequence). The CDR3 is 12 residues long. V lost 2 bases, J lost 5 bases, and 9 bases lay in between. The DNA of the CDR3 is TGTGCCTGGAGTACGGTGGGGGAGACCCAGTACTTC. Its translation is CAWSTVGETQYF.

V usage is TRBV6-5 and J usage is TRBJ1-2; D is possibly TRBD1 (5 bases). In germline, CDR1 is MNHEY, CDR2 SVGAGI. CDR3 length: 16 amino acids. Deletions cut 0 bases from V and 1 base from J, with 12 bases between. Here the CDR3 reads CASSYSRQTYNYGYTF. CDR3 in DNA: TGTGCCAGCAGTTACTCGAGACAGACCTATAACTATGGCTACACCTTC.

The chain employs TRBV6-1 and TRBJ1-1; D not certain. Germline CDR1 is MNHNS and CDR2 is SASEGT. The CDR3 consists of 13 residues. The germline V and J ends were trimmed by 3 bases and 3 bases, with 8 bases remaining between them. CDR3 bases: TGTGCCAGCAGTGAGCTTGGCCACACTGAAGCTTTCTTT. This translates into CASSELGHTEAFF.

DNA of the CDR3: TGTGCCAGCAGGACATCTAGCGGCGCTCTCACAGATACGCAGTATTTT. Its protein is CASRTSSGALTDTQYF. This chain links TRBV6-5 with TRBJ2-3; 7 bases align to TRBD2. V gave up 6 bases and J gave up 2 bases; unmatched junction bases: 11. CDR1 is MNHEY, CDR2 SVGAGI, per germline. The CDR3 is made up of 16 amino acids.

This clonotype has a count of ten or more. V gene TRBV29-1 combines with J gene TRBJ2-5; 7 nucleotides agree with TRBD2. The germline CDR1 and CDR2 sequences are SQVTM and ANQGSEA. CDR3 length: 13 residues. The trim removed 7 bases at V and 5 bases at J, leaving 10 bases unmatched. The CDR3 here is CSATPGLEETQYF. Here the CDR3 DNA reads TGCAGCGCCACACCAGGACTAGAGGAGACCCAGTACTTC.

The chain links TRBV20-1 to TRBJ2-1; the match to TRBD2 covers 8 bases. CDR1 is DFQATT, CDR2 SNEGSKA, per germline (reference sequence). The J segment lost 7 bases and the V segment lost 3 bases, leaving 8 bases of the junction unmatched. The CDR3 runs 14 residues. The CDR3 spells CSARAAGEGNEQFF. The DNA for the CDR3 is TGCAGTGCTAGGGCAGCGGGAGAGGGAAATGAGCAGTTCTTC.

This chain connects TRBV20-1 to TRBJ1-4; D gene ambiguous. V lost 5 bases, J lost 0 bases, and 10 bases lay in between. Germline CDR1 reads DFQATT; CDR2 reads SNEGSKA (reference sequence). The CDR3 length is 14 residues. The CDR3 here is CSAGKGATNEKLFF. The CDR3 bases are TGCAGTGCTGGAAAGGGTGCAACTAATGAAAAACTGTTTTTT.

The genes are TRBV5-4 and TRBJ1-4, with no clear D. The V gene lost 4 bases and the J gene lost 3 bases, with 10 bases spanning the gap. This CDR3 region has 14 residues. Germline V gene lookup returns CDR1 SGHNT and CDR2 YYREEE (reference sequence). The CDR3: CASSAWAANEKLFF. CDR3 coding DNA: TGTGCCAGCAGCGCATGGGCGGCTAATGAAAAACTGTTTTTT.

The V gene is TRBV7-2, the J gene TRBJ2-7, with D maybe TRBD2 (6 bases). Germline assignment: CDR1 SGHTA and CDR2 FQGNSA. This CDR3 has 13 residues. The V and J ends lost 7 bases and 2 bases respectively, with 12 bases between them. The CDR3 DNA reads TGTGCCAGCATGGGGGGTTTAGCCTACGAGCAGTACTTC. Protein: CASMGGLAYEQYF.

The J gene is TRBJ1-4, the V gene TRBV4-2, with TRBD1 identical over 10 bases. The CDR3 contains 15 residues. V was clipped by 4 bases and J by 5 bases; unmatched bases: 4. Germline lookup yields CDR1 LGHNA and CDR2 YNFKEQ. CDR3 in DNA: TGTGCCAGCAGCCGCGGGACAGGGGACAATGAAAAACTGTTTTTT. Translating gives CASSRGTGDNEKLFF.

This clonotype came up a few times. The chain is built from TRBV6-5 and TRBJ1-3; D is perhaps TRBD1 (6 bases). The CDR3 is 17 amino acids. The V gene lost 5 bases and the J gene lost 0 bases, with 17 bases spanning the gap. CDR1 is MNHEY, CDR2 SVGAGI, per germline. The chain's CDR3 is CASSPRDIFNSGNTIYF. The CDR3 DNA reads as TGTGCCAGCAGTCCCCGGGACATTTTCAACTCTGGAAACACCATATATTTT.

This clonotype came up a few times. For the CDR3, the DNA is TGCAGTGCTAGATCCCCTCTCTCCTACGAGCAGTACTTC. This gives the protein CSARSPLSYEQYF. The rearrangement joins TRBV20-1 to TRBJ2-7, with no clear D. This CDR3 spans 13 amino acids. V dropped 2 bases and J dropped 0 bases, with 8 bases sitting between them. Germline V gene lookup returns CDR1 DFQATT and CDR2 SNEGSKA (reference sequence).

There are a few counts of this clonotype. V gene TRBV24-1 combines with J gene TRBJ2-1; 8 bases line up with TRBD2. Germline loops: CDR1 KGHDR, CDR2 SFDVKD. This CDR3 spans 17 amino acids. With 0 bases clipped from V and 4 bases from J, the junction kept 7 bases outside the gene matches. This CDR3 is CATSDLYSGSRYNEQFF. As DNA, the CDR3 is TGTGCCACCAGTGATTTGTACAGCGGGAGTAGGTACAATGAGCAGTTCTTC.

This clonotype was seen a few times. The chain recombines TRBV20-1 with TRBJ2-7, with D possibly matching TRBD1 (5 bases). The CDR3 covers 13 residues. Trimming cost V 5 bases and J 4 bases, with 15 bases left between them. Germline-derived CDR1 and CDR2 are DFQATT and SNEGSKA (reference sequence). The chain's CDR3 is CSAGLGDQYEQYF. Here the CDR3 DNA reads TGCAGTGCTGGCTTAGGGGATCAATACGAGCAGTACTTC.

A few counts support this clonotype. This sequence joins TRBV20-1 and TRBJ1-1, with D possibly matching TRBD1 (6 bases). The germline gives CDR1 DFQATT, CDR2 SNEGSKA (reference sequence). The V end lost 2 bases, the J end lost 6 bases, and 19 bases lay between the germline ends. CDR3 length equals 15 residues. The CDR3 region has the DNA TGCAGTGCTAGAAGGGGGGCAGGGACCGCGTCTGAAGCTTTCTTT. The encoded protein is CSARRGAGTASEAFF.

This clonotype was detected ten times or more. The chain has TRBV4-3 and TRBJ2-3, with a tentative D call TRBD2 (7 bases). Germline values: CDR1 LGHNA, CDR2 YSLEER. Deletions cut 1 base from V and 2 bases from J, with 13 bases between. This CDR3 is built from 16 residues. The CDR3 DNA reads TGCGCCAGCAGCCAAGCGCGGGGGCCCCTCACAGATACGCAGTATTTT. The encoded protein is CASSQARGPLTDTQYF.

This clonotype has just one count. The rearrangement links TRBV5-6 to TRBJ2-1; 8 bases align to TRBD1. This CDR3 is 17 amino acids long. After removal of 0 bases from V and 5 bases from J, the junction contained 10 bases not matched to a gene. In germline, CDR1 is SGHDT, CDR2 YYEEEE. The CDR3 spells CASSLGRAWTGHNEQFF. CDR3 DNA: TGTGCCAGCAGCTTGGGGCGGGCTTGGACAGGGCACAATGAGCAGTTCTTC. Full variable domain (rest looked up from reference TRBV5-6 and TRBJ2-1): DAGVTQSPTHLIKTRGQQVTLRCSPKSGHDTVSWYQQALGQGPQFIFQYYEEEERQRGNFPDRFSGHQFPNYSSELNVNALLLGDSALYLCASSLGRAWTGHNEQFFGPGTRLTVL.

The chain employs TRBV4-1 and TRBJ2-2; D tentatively fits TRBD1 or TRBD2 (5 bases each). Per the germline V gene, CDR1 is MGHRA and CDR2 is YSYEKL. Between the trimmed V and J ends, which lost 0 bases and 1 base, there was a span of 15 bases. CDR3 length: 18 residues. CDR3 amino acids: CASSQEEPRAGNTGELFF. For the CDR3, the DNA is TGCGCCAGCAGCCAAGAAGAGCCCAGGGCGGGGAACACCGGGGAGCTGTTTTTT.

This clonotype was counted ten times or more. The chain carries TRBV12-3 or TRBV12-4 and TRBJ2-1; 8 bases line up with TRBD2. The CDR3 covers 15 residues. The V gene end was trimmed by 6 bases and the J gene end by 4 bases; junction bases not matched to a gene: 8. The CDR3 sequence: CASRFAPGGYNEQFF. In nucleotides, the CDR3 is TGTGCCAGCAGATTCGCACCGGGGGGGTACAATGAGCAGTTCTTC.

This clonotype appeared a few times. The chain joins TRBV4-3 to TRBJ1-3, with D possibly being TRBD1 (5 bases). The CDR3 runs to 17 residues. The germline V and J ends were trimmed by 0 bases and 2 bases, with 14 bases remaining between them. Germline V gives CDR1 LGHNA, CDR2 YSLEER. CDR3 coding DNA: TGCGCCAGCAGCCAAGACGGGGGAAGCCCCCCTGGAAACACCATATATTTT. Protein: CASSQDGGSPPGNTIYF.

The sample holds many counts of this clonotype. The chain uses TRBV9 and TRBJ1-5; 9 bases are shared with TRBD1. V lost 4 bases, J lost 3 bases, and 5 bases stayed unmatched. The CDR3 spans 15 residues. Germline lookup yields CDR1 SGDLS and CDR2 YYNGEE. CDR3 coding DNA: TGTGCCAGCAGCCCCACAGGGGGCTACAATCAGCCCCAGCATTTT. Its translation: CASSPTGGYNQPQHF.

The chain links TRBV7-9 to TRBJ1-1, with D tentatively TRBD1 (5 bases). Germline assignment: CDR1 SEHNR and CDR2 FQNEAQ (reference sequence). There are 12 residues in the CDR3. V shed 4 bases and J shed 6 bases, with 9 bases lying between them. CDR3 residues: CASSSKGAEAFF. Written as DNA, the CDR3 is TGTGCCAGCAGCTCAAAAGGGGCTGAAGCTTTCTTT.

The rearrangement joins TRBV5-4 to TRBJ1-5, with a tentative D call TRBD1 (6 bases). Germline CDR1 is SGHNT and CDR2 is YYREEE (reference sequence). Trimming took off 4 bases at V and 4 bases at J, with 15 bases between the two ends. The CDR3 is made up of 15 amino acids. DNA for the CDR3: TGTGCCAGCAGCCCCGGGTCAGGGGTTAATCAGCCCCAGCATTTT. Translation: CASSPGSGVNQPQHF. The full variable domain, its missing parts supplied by reference TRBV5-4 and TRBJ1-5, is ETGVTQSPTHLIKTRGQQVTLRCSSQSGHNTVSWYQQALGQGPQFIFQYYREEENGRGNFPPRFSGLQFPNYSSELNVNALELDDSALYLCASSPGSGVNQPQHFGDGTRLSIL.

This clonotype was picked up many times. The chain recombines TRBV7-2 with TRBJ2-5; 7 nucleotides line up with TRBD1. Germline loops: CDR1 SGHTA, CDR2 FQGNSA. There are 15 residues in the CDR3. V was clipped by 5 bases and J by 1 base; unmatched bases: 7. The DNA for the CDR3 is TGTGCCAGCAGCCGGGACAGTAGATTCCAAGAGACCCAGTACTTC. Its translation is CASSRDSRFQETQYF.

This sequence joins TRBV10-3 and TRBJ2-5; D uncertain. The CDR3 consists of 13 residues. V was pared by 3 bases and J by 3 bases, with 8 bases between. Germline V lookup: CDR1 ENHRY, CDR2 SYGVKD. The DNA of the CDR3 is TGTGCCATCAGTGAAGAGATGAAAGAGACCCAGTACTTC. Its protein is CAISEEMKETQYF.